The next 26 T cell receptor beta chains were all read from a single sample in a study of tumor-infiltrating lymphocytes in localized non-small cell lung cancer. The method was immunoSEQ multiplex PCR; TCRdb's version includes in-frame clones alone and lacks a portion of them. The sample has tens of thousands of clones; roughly 73% are singletons. Specimen: lung tumor tissue. These receptor sequences come from a human donor with non-small cell lung cancer.

The rearrangement uses TRBV7-9 and TRBJ1-3, with a weak D call TRBD1 (5 bases). This CDR3 spans 16 amino acids. Germline V gene data show CDR1 as SEHNR and CDR2 as FQNEAQ (reference sequence). V gave up 5 bases and J gave up 4 bases, with 18 bases separating them. The CDR3 sequence is CASSPDQAGTGNTIYF. The CDR3 nucleotides read TGTGCCAGCAGCCCAGACCAGGCCGGGACCGGAAACACCATATATTTT.

The chain links TRBV18 to TRBJ2-5; D is perhaps TRBD1 (6 bases). Germline values: CDR1 KGHSH, CDR2 LQKENI. The CDR3 extends over 15 amino acids. Trimming stripped 3 bases from V and 5 bases from J, with 16 bases between. This CDR3 reads CASSPRGQTRETQYF. CDR3 nucleotide sequence: TGTGCCAGCTCACCCCGCGGACAGACACGGGAGACCCAGTACTTC.

V and J are TRBV13 and TRBJ2-2, with 7 bases lining up with TRBD2. CDR1 is PRHDT and CDR2 is FYEKMQ in the germline V gene (reference sequence). V shed 2 bases and J 2 bases; nucleotides not matched to a gene: 8. The CDR3 runs 17 residues. CDR3 nucleotides: TGTGCCAGCAGCTTAAAACCCGGGACTACCAACACCGGGGAGCTGTTTTTT. Its protein product is CASSLKPGTTNTGELFF.

About this clone itself: Other nucleotide sequences from this sample produce the same CDR3. The rearrangement links TRBV7-2 to TRBJ2-3; D remains ambiguous. V was clipped by 1 base and J by 5 bases, with 4 bases between them. This CDR3 is 12 amino acids long. Germline V gives CDR1 SGHTA, CDR2 FQGNSA. The CDR3 loop is CASSLVGDTQYF. Here the CDR3 DNA reads TGTGCCAGCAGCTTAGTCGGAGATACGCAGTATTTT.

The chain combines TRBV6-5 with TRBJ1-5; TRBD1 agrees at 9 bases. The CDR3 length is 16 residues. In germline, CDR1 is MNHEY, CDR2 SVGAGI. V shed 0 bases, J shed 5 bases, and the junction held 5 bases outside the gene matches. The CDR3 sequence: CASSYSGTGIDQPQHF. The CDR3 nucleotides are TGTGCCAGCAGTTACTCCGGGACAGGGATTGATCAGCCCCAGCATTTT.

This clone was found a few times. The rearrangement links TRBV20-1 to TRBJ2-5; D call uncertain. V was clipped by 3 bases and J by 2 bases, with 4 bases between them. The CDR3 runs 11 residues. Germline CDR1 is DFQATT and CDR2 is SNEGSKA (reference sequence). The CDR3 region is CSASGQETQYF. The CDR3, as DNA: TGCAGTGCTAGCGGGCAAGAGACCCAGTACTTC.

This clone was observed a few times. The rearrangement uses TRBV25-1 and TRBJ2-7, with a possible D match to TRBD2 (5 bases). The CDR3 contains 13 residues. V was shortened by 2 bases and J by 5 bases, with 10 bases between the two germline ends. Germline V gives CDR1 MGHDK, CDR2 SYGVNS. CDR3 loop: CASSETGSHEQYF. CDR3 sequence (DNA): TGTGCCAGCAGTGAAACGGGAAGTCACGAGCAGTACTTC.

This chain connects TRBV6-5 to TRBJ2-4; possibly TRBD2 for D (5 bases). The CDR3 extends over 16 amino acids. V was cut by 0 bases and J by 4 bases, with 13 bases left in between. The germline V gene encodes CDR1 MNHEY and CDR2 SVGAGI. The chain's CDR3 is CASSYSIRPGKNIQYF. DNA for the CDR3: TGTGCCAGCAGTTACTCGATCCGCCCGGGGAAAAACATTCAGTACTTC.

The chain links TRBV7-8 to TRBJ2-7; 13 nucleotides line up with TRBD2. The germline V gene encodes CDR1 SGHVS and CDR2 FQNEAQ. The CDR3 totals 15 residues. The V and J ends lost 5 bases and 2 bases, in that order; junction bases with no gene match: 3. CDR3: CASSPGLAGTYEQYF. The CDR3 DNA sequence: TGTGCCAGCAGCCCGGGACTAGCGGGGACCTACGAGCAGTACTTC.

The rearrangement links TRBV7-3 to TRBJ2-7; D unresolved. CDR1 is SGHTA and CDR2 is FQGTGA in the germline V gene. The CDR3 is 13 residues long. The V and J ends lost 2 bases and 3 bases respectively, with 8 bases between them. This chain's CDR3 is CASSLGVSYEQYF. CDR3 nucleotides: TGTGCCAGCAGCTTAGGGGTGAGCTACGAGCAGTACTTC. Looking up the rest from reference TRBV7-3 and TRBJ2-7 gives the full variable domain: GAGVSQTPSNKVTEKGKYVELRCDPISGHTALYWYRQSLGQGPEFLIYFQGTGAADDSGLPNDRFFAVRPEGSVSTLKIQRTERGDSAVYLCASSLGVSYEQYFGPGTRLTVT.

The chain couples TRBV4-1 to TRBJ1-2; 11 bases align to TRBD1. Germline loops: CDR1 MGHRA, CDR2 YSYEKL. V trimming: 0 bases; J trimming: 8 bases; junction bases outside the gene matches: 5. This CDR3 region has 15 residues. In DNA, the CDR3 is TGCGCCAGCAGCCAAGAGGGACAGGGGGGCTGGGGCTACACCTTC. Translating gives CASSQEGQGGWGYTF.

This chain joins TRBV10-3 and TRBJ2-3; D gene unclear. Germline-derived CDR1 and CDR2 are ENHRY and SYGVKD. V was trimmed by 4 bases and J by 5 bases, leaving 7 bases between them. The CDR3 has 12 residues. CDR3 in amino acids: CAISVNGDTQYF. The CDR3 nucleotides read TGTGCCATCAGTGTAAACGGAGATACGCAGTATTTT.

On this clone: The sample carries other DNA sequences with the same CDR3. This CDR3 is CSVGEGATEAFF. In DNA form, the CDR3 reads TGCAGCGTTGGTGAAGGGGCCACTGAAGCTTTCTTT. This sequence joins TRBV29-1 and TRBJ1-1; tentatively, D is TRBD1 (5 bases). Trimming stripped 4 bases from V and 4 bases from J, with 10 bases between. This CDR3 is built from 12 residues. Per the germline V gene, CDR1 is SQVTM and CDR2 is ANQGSEA.

This clone occurred once. The rearrangement uses TRBV18 and TRBJ1-4; weak D call: TRBD1 (6 bases). CDR1 KGHSH and CDR2 LQKENI come from the germline V gene. V lost 6 bases to trimming and J lost 6 bases, with 14 bases between them. The CDR3 totals 14 residues. CDR3 residues: CASSRGGVDEKLFF. In DNA, the CDR3 is TGTGCCAGCTCCCGAGGGGGTGTTGATGAAAAACTGTTTTTT.

V usage is TRBV29-1 and J usage is TRBJ1-5; maybe TRBD1 (5 bases). Trimming took 5 bases from V and 6 from J, leaving 14 bases between them. This CDR3 region has 13 residues. Germline CDR1 SQVTM, CDR2 ANQGSEA. CDR3 nucleotides: TGCAGCGTTCGAGACAGCCTTGGTCAGCCCCAGCATTTT. Amino acid sequence: CSVRDSLGQPQHF.

The chain's CDR3 is CASSLRGGYLNEQFF. CDR3 DNA: TGTGCCAGCAGCTTGCGGGGGGGCTATCTAAATGAGCAGTTCTTC. The J gene is TRBJ2-1, the V gene TRBV7-2, with 9 bases identical to TRBD2. CDR1 SGHTA and CDR2 FQGNSA come from the germline V gene. V was clipped by 3 bases and J by 7 bases; unmatched bases: 7. There are 15 residues in the CDR3.

The V call is TRBV10-1, the J call TRBJ2-1, with D possibly being TRBD2 (6 bases). CDR1 and CDR2 from the germline V gene are WNHNN and SYGVQD (reference sequence). Deletions cut 7 bases from V and 2 bases from J, with 15 bases between. CDR3 length: 15 amino acids. For the CDR3, the DNA is TGCGCCAGCACCCACCTAGCGACCGCCTACAATGAGCAGTTCTTC. Translated: CASTHLATAYNEQFF.

The chain carries TRBV5-6 and TRBJ2-7; D is ambiguous. CDR3 length equals 15 residues. Trimming cost V 3 bases and J 5 bases, with 18 bases left between them. Per germline, CDR1 SGHDT and CDR2 YYEEEE. The DNA for the CDR3 is TGTGCCAGCAGCTCCAATAGTCGGCGGTCGAACGAGCAGTACTTC. It encodes CASSSNSRRSNEQYF.

The CDR3 loop is CASSQFGTDPQETQYF. The DNA for the CDR3 is TGCGCCAGCAGCCAATTTGGGACAGACCCCCAAGAGACCCAGTACTTC. V usage is TRBV4-1 and J usage is TRBJ2-5; 7 bases align to TRBD1. Trimming removed 2 bases from V and 1 base from J; junction bases left unmatched: 7. Germline V gives CDR1 MGHRA, CDR2 YSYEKL. This CDR3 contains 16 residues.

The chain employs TRBV29-1 and TRBJ2-5; maybe TRBD2 (6 bases). With 3 bases removed from V and 5 bases from J, the gap between germline ends came to 10 bases. Germline values: CDR1 SQVTM, CDR2 ANQGSEA. The CDR3 sequence is 12 residues long. The CDR3 is CSVDKGRETQYF. In nucleotides, the CDR3 is TGCAGCGTTGACAAGGGGAGGGAGACCCAGTACTTC.

In this sample, this clone turned up once. The chain couples TRBV30 to TRBJ1-6; 9 bases map to TRBD1. V lost 7 bases and J lost 5; bases outside the gene matches: 6. Looked up from germline, CDR1 is GTSNPN and CDR2 is SVGIG (reference sequence). The CDR3 totals 14 residues. The CDR3 sequence is CAFGTGIDNSPLHF. CDR3 coding DNA: TGTGCCTTCGGGACAGGGATTGATAATTCACCCCTCCACTTT. The whole variable domain, remainder taken from reference TRBV30 and TRBJ1-6, is SQTIHQWPATLVQPVGSPLSLECTVEGTSNPNLYWYRQAAGRGLQLLFYSVGIGQISSEVPQNLSASRPQDRQFILSSKKLLLSDSGFYLCAFGTGIDNSPLHFGNGTRLTVT.

V gene TRBV2 combines with J gene TRBJ1-3; TRBD1 is a possible D gene (5 bases). With 1 base removed from V and 2 bases from J, the gap between germline ends came to 18 bases. CDR1 SNHLY and CDR2 FYNNEI come from the germline V gene. This CDR3 is built from 18 residues. CDR3 DNA: TGTGCCAGCAGTGAAGACAGGTACACTTACATCACTGGAAACACCATATATTTT. Protein: CASSEDRYTYITGNTIYF. The variable domain in full, completed from reference TRBV2 and TRBJ1-3, reads EPEVTQTPSHQVTQMGQEVILRCVPISNHLYFYWYRQILGQKVEFLVSFYNNEISEKSEIFDDQFSVERPDGSNFTLKIRSTKLEDSAMYFCASSEDRYTYITGNTIYFGEGSWLTVV.

This chain uses TRBV29-1 with TRBJ2-4; D unresolved. The CDR3 runs to 14 residues. CDR1 is SQVTM and CDR2 is ANQGSEA in the germline V gene. V gave up 4 bases and J gave up 1 base, with 11 bases separating them. CDR3 residues: CSVGSSAAKNIQYF. The CDR3 DNA is TGCAGCGTTGGAAGCAGCGCGGCCAAAAACATTCAGTACTTC.

This clone was counted only a few times. This rearrangement joins TRBV5-8 to TRBJ1-5; no definite D call. This CDR3 region has 13 residues. The V gene's germline CDR1 is SGHTS and CDR2 YDEGEE. Trimming removed 0 bases at V and 7 bases at J, with 8 bases between. The CDR3 protein is CASSLAGPQPQHF. CDR3 coding DNA: TGTGCCAGCAGCTTGGCAGGCCCCCAGCCCCAGCATTTT.

The chain links TRBV10-3 to TRBJ2-5; weak D call: TRBD2 (6 bases). Germline lookup yields CDR1 ENHRY and CDR2 SYGVKD. The CDR3 is made up of 14 amino acids. V was pared by 3 bases and J by 1 base, with 9 bases between. The CDR3 DNA is TGTGCCATCAGTGAATCGACTAGCCAAGAGACCCAGTACTTC. As protein: CAISESTSQETQYF.

The V gene is TRBV18, the J gene TRBJ1-1; D is ambiguous. Germline CDR1 and CDR2: KGHSH and LQKENI. The V end was cut by 3 bases, the J end by 3 bases, with 11 bases between. This CDR3 has 14 residues. CDR3 region: CASSPIPPDTEAFF. Here the CDR3 DNA reads TGTGCCAGCTCACCTATACCCCCAGACACTGAAGCTTTCTTT.